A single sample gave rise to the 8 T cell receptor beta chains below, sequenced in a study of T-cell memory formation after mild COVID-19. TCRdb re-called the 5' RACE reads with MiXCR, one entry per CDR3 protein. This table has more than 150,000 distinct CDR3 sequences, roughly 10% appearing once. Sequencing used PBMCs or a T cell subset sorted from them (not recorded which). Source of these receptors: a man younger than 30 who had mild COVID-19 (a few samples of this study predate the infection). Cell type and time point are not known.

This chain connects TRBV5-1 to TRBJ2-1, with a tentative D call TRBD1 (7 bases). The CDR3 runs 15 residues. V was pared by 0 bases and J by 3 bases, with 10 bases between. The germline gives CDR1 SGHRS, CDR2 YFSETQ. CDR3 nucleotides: TGCGCCAGCAGCTTGGGCGGGACAGTCTACAATGAGCAGTTCTTC. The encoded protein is CASSLGGTVYNEQFF.

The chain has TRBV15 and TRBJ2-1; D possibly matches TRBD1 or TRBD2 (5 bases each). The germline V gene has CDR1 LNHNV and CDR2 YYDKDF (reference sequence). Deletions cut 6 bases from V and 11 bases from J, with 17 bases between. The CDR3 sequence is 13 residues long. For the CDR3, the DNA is TGTGCCACCAGTACGGGGCTACCCGACCAGCAGTTCTTC. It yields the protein CATSTGLPDQQFF. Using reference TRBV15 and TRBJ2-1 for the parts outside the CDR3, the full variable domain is DAMVIQNPRYQVTQFGKPVTLSCSQTLNHNVMYWYQQKSSQAPKLLFHYYDKDFNNEADTPDNFQSRRPNTSFCFLDIRSPGLGDTAMYLCATSTGLPDQQFFGPGTRLTVL.

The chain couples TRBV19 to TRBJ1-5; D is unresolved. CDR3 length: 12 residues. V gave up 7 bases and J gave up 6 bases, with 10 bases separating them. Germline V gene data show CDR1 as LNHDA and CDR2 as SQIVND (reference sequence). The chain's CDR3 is CASTSPGQPQHF. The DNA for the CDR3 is TGTGCCAGTACCTCACCGGGTCAGCCCCAGCATTTT.

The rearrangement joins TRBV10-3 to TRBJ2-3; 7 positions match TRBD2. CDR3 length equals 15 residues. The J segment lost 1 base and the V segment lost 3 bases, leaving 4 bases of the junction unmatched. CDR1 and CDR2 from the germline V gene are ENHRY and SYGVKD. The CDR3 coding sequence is TGTGCCATCAGTGAAGAGGCGGGGGGCACAGATACGCAGTATTTT. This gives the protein CAISEEAGGTDTQYF.

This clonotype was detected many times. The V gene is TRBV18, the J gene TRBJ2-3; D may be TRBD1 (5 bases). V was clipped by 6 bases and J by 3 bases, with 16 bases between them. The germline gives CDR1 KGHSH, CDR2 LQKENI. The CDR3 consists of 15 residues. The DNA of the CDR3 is TGTGCCAGCTCCCCAGGGTTGGAGTATACAGATACGCAGTATTTT. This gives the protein CASSPGLEYTDTQYF.

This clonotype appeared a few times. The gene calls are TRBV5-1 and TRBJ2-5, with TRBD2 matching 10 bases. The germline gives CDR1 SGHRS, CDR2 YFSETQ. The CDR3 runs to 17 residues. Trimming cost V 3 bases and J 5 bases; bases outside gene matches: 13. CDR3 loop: CASSSSLAGESWETQYF. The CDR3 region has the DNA TGCGCCAGCAGCTCCAGTCTAGCGGGGGAGTCCTGGGAGACCCAGTACTTC.

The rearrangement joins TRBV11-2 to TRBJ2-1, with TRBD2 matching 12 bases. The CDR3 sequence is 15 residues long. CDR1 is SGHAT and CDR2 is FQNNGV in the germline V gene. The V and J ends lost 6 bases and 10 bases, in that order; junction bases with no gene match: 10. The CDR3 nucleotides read TGTGCCAGCAGGTTCTTGACTAGCGGGGGAGGGGAGCAGTTCTTC. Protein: CASRFLTSGGGEQFF.

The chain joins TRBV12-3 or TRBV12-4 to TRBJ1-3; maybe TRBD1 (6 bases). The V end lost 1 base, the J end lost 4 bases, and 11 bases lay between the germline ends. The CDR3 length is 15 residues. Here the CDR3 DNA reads TGTGCCAGCAGTTTAGTGGGGGCGCGAGGAAACACCATATATTTT. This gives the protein CASSLVGARGNTIYF.